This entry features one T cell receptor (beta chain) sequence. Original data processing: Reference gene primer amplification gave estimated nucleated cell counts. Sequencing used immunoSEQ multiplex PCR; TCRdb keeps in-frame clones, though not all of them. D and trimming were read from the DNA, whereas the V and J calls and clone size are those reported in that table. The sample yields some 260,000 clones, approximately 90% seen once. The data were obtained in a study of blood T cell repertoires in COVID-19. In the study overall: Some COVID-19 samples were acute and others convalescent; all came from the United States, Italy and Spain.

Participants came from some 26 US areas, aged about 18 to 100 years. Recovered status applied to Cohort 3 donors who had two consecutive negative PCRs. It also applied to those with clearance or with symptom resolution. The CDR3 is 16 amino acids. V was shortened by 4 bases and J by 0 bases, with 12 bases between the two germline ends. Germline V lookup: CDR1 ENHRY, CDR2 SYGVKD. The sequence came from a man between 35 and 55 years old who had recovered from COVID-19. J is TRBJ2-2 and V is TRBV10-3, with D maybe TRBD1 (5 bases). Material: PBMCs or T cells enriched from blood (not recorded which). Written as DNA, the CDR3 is TGTGCCATCAGTGGTCAGGGTGCCCCGAACACCGGGGAGCTGTTTTTT. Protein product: CAISGQGAPNTGELFF.